A selection of T cell receptor beta chains follows, all from one sample in a study of Ad26.COV2.S vaccination and SARS-CoV-2 variants. Repertoires were generated with immunoSEQ multiplex PCR, while TCRdb's copy carries only in-frame clones and drops some. The sample consists of some 320,000 clones, 85% of them appearing once. The sequences come from peripheral blood, collected in a trial of Ad26.COV2.S vaccine versus placebo. The source is a person between 18 and 65 years old who received the Ad26.COV2.S COVID-19 vaccine or a placebo. Both conserved end residues are part of each CDR3. The D gene is left open where the match is weak. Only some rows state a clone size, as once, few, many or a class for expanded clones.

CDR3: CASSEARRGSTDTQYF
DNA: TGTGCCAGCAGTGAAGCGCGAAGAGGAAGCACAGATACGCAGTATTTT
J: TRBJ2-3
D: NA
size: NA
V: TRBV2

CDR3: CASSQTLGGVQPQHF
DNA: TGTGCCAGCAGCCAAACCCTGGGGGGGGTGCAGCCCCAGCATTTT
J: TRBJ1-5
D: NA
size: NA
V: TRBV11-2

CDR3: CASSPTGGDYGYTF
DNA: TGTGCCAGCAGCCCGACAGGGGGAGACTATGGCTACACCTTC
J: TRBJ1-2
D: TRBD1
size: NA
V: TRBV5-4

CDR3: CASSLAGGEGKLFF
DNA: TGTGCCAGCAGCTTAGCCGGGGGCGAGGGGAAACTGTTTTTT
J: TRBJ1-4
D: NA
size: NA
V: TRBV7-9

CDR3: CASSNRAADTQYF
DNA: TGTGCCAGTAGTAACAGGGCTGCAGATACGCAGTATTTT
J: TRBJ2-3
D: NA
size: once
V: TRBV19

CDR3: CASSPDLGGEGYTF
DNA: TGTGCCAGCTCACCAGATCTGGGGGGAGAGGGCTACACCTTC
J: TRBJ1-2
D: NA
size: NA
V: TRBV18

CDR3: CASSLFPEQYF
DNA: TGTGCCAGCAGTTTATTCCCCGAGCAGTACTTC
J: TRBJ2-7
D: NA
size: NA
V: TRBV28

CDR3: CASSLDAGAKNIQYF
DNA: TGCGCCAGCAGCCTCGACGCAGGAGCCAAAAACATTCAGTACTTC
J: TRBJ2-4
D: NA
size: NA
V: TRBV4-1

CDR3: CASSLQTDTQYF
DNA: TGTGCCAGCAGTTTACAGACAGATACGCAGTATTTT
J: TRBJ2-3
D: NA
size: NA
V: TRBV28

CDR3: CASSSETGELFF
DNA: TGTGCCAGCAGCAGCGAGACCGGGGAGCTGTTTTTT
J: TRBJ2-2
D: NA
size: NA
V: TRBV11-3

CDR3: CASSPTGVLGEQYF
DNA: TGTGCCAGCAGTCCCACAGGGGTACTGGGCGAGCAGTACTTC
J: TRBJ2-7
D: TRBD1
size: NA
V: TRBV28

CDR3: CAISDLDRSIYEQYF
DNA: TGTGCCATCAGTGATTTGGACAGGAGCATCTACGAGCAGTACTTC
J: TRBJ2-7
D: TRBD1
size: NA
V: TRBV10-3

CDR3: CASSPTSGVNTQYF
DNA: TGTGCCAGCAGTCCAACTAGCGGAGTAAATACGCAGTATTTT
J: TRBJ2-3
D: TRBD2
size: NA
V: TRBV27

CDR3: CASSSRLNTEAFF
DNA: TGTGCCAGCAGCTCGAGACTGAACACTGAAGCTTTCTTT
J: TRBJ1-1
D: NA
size: NA
V: TRBV7-2

CDR3: CASSLRGVRQETQYF
DNA: TGTGCCAGCAGCTTAAGAGGTGTGAGGCAAGAGACCCAGTACTTC
J: TRBJ2-5
D: NA
size: NA
V: TRBV7-9

CDR3: CASRGGTEAFF
DNA: TGTGCCAGCAGGGGCGGCACTGAAGCTTTCTTT
J: TRBJ1-1
D: NA
size: NA
V: TRBV3-1/TRBV3-2

CDR3: CASSYSRGPNTEAFF
DNA: TGTGCCAGCAGTTACTCGAGGGGACCGAACACTGAAGCTTTCTTT
J: TRBJ1-1
D: NA
size: NA
V: TRBV6-6

CDR3: CAWGDREAEAFF
DNA: TGTGCCTGGGGGGACAGGGAAGCTGAAGCTTTCTTT
J: TRBJ1-1
D: TRBD1
size: NA
V: TRBV30

CDR3: CSAYRRETQYF
DNA: TGCAGTGCTTACAGGAGAGAGACCCAGTACTTC
J: TRBJ2-5
D: NA
size: few
V: TRBV20-1

CDR3: CASSPPTGSGTDTQYF
DNA: TGTGCCAGCTCACCCCCGACAGGGAGTGGCACAGATACGCAGTATTTT
J: TRBJ2-3
D: TRBD1
size: NA
V: TRBV18

CDR3: CASSFRDRVFYGYTF
DNA: TGTGCCAGCAGCTTCCGGGACAGGGTTTTCTATGGCTACACCTTC
J: TRBJ1-2
D: TRBD1
size: NA
V: TRBV3-1/TRBV3-2

CDR3: CASSSRNTEAFF
DNA: TGTGCCAGCAGCTCCCGAAACACTGAAGCTTTCTTT
J: TRBJ1-1
D: NA
size: NA
V: TRBV7-9

CDR3: CASSLTSGSAYEQYF
DNA: TGTGCCAGCAGCTTAACAAGCGGATCCGCCTACGAGCAGTACTTC
J: TRBJ2-7
D: NA
size: NA
V: TRBV7-3

CDR3: CASSLVSSYNSPLHF
DNA: TGTGCCAGCAGTTTAGTCTCCTCCTATAATTCACCCCTCCACTTT
J: TRBJ1-6
D: NA
size: few
V: TRBV27

CDR3: CASSLAGVNEQFF
DNA: TGTGCCAGCAGCTTAGCTGGGGTCAATGAGCAGTTCTTC
J: TRBJ2-1
D: NA
size: NA
V: TRBV11-1

CDR3: CASRRGGNQPQHF
DNA: TGTGCCAGCAGGCGAGGGGGGAATCAGCCCCAGCATTTT
J: TRBJ1-5
D: NA
size: NA
V: TRBV6-5

CDR3: CASSLEGSTEQFF
DNA: TGTGCCAGCAGCTTGGAGGGAAGCACCGAGCAGTTCTTC
J: TRBJ2-1
D: NA
size: once
V: TRBV5-4

CDR3: CASTRTHNTGELFF
DNA: TGCGCCAGCACCAGGACACATAACACCGGGGAGCTGTTTTTT
J: TRBJ2-2
D: NA
size: NA
V: TRBV5-1

CDR3: CASSQYSTSLYATQYF
DNA: TGTGCCAGCAGCCAGTATTCGACCTCCTTATACGCGACCCAGTACTTC
J: TRBJ2-5
D: NA
size: NA
V: TRBV14

CDR3: CASRWDTWAFF
DNA: TGTGCCAGCAGATGGGACACCTGGGCTTTCTTT
J: TRBJ1-1
D: NA
size: NA
V: TRBV2

CDR3: CATSREPAGASYEQYF
DNA: TGTGCCACCAGCAGAGAACCAGCGGGGGCCTCCTACGAGCAGTACTTC
J: TRBJ2-7
D: TRBD2
size: NA
V: TRBV15

CDR3: CASSRLTGTTSNQPQHF
DNA: TGTGCCAGCTCGCGATTAACCGGGACGACGAGCAATCAGCCCCAGCATTTT
J: TRBJ1-5
D: NA
size: NA
V: TRBV18

CDR3: CASSAITGDSPLHF
DNA: TGTGCCAGCAGCGCTATTACAGGAGATTCACCCCTCCACTTT
J: TRBJ1-6
D: NA
size: NA
V: TRBV2

CDR3: CASSYGGSSNQPQHF
DNA: TGTGCCAGCAGTTACGGAGGGTCAAGCAATCAGCCCCAGCATTTT
J: TRBJ1-5
D: NA
size: NA
V: TRBV6-6

CDR3: CASSRPGQVEGYTF
DNA: TGTGCCAGCAGTCGGCCGGGACAGGTAGAGGGCTACACCTTC
J: TRBJ1-2
D: TRBD1
size: NA
V: TRBV28

CDR3: CASRQFNEGATEAFF
DNA: TGTGCCAGCAGACAATTTAACGAGGGAGCCACTGAAGCTTTCTTT
J: TRBJ1-1
D: NA
size: NA
V: TRBV21-1

CDR3: CASSWEGSGALYF
DNA: TGTGCCAGCAGCTGGGAGGGTAGCGGGGCGTTGTACTTC
J: TRBJ2-7
D: TRBD2
size: NA
V: TRBV7-9

CDR3: CASSRLGEAFF
DNA: TGTGCCAGCTCGCGTTTGGGCGAAGCTTTCTTT
J: TRBJ1-1
D: NA
size: few
V: TRBV18

CDR3: CASSDRAAGELFF
DNA: TGTGCCAGTAGTGACAGGGCGGCCGGGGAGCTGTTTTTT
J: TRBJ2-2
D: TRBD1
size: NA
V: TRBV19

CDR3: CASSPLRGGVYNEQFF
DNA: TGTGCCAGCAGCCCCCTCCGTGGCGGAGTTTACAATGAGCAGTTCTTC
J: TRBJ2-1
D: NA
size: few
V: TRBV7-2

CDR3: CASSFGGASYNEQFF
DNA: TGTGCCAGCAGCTTTGGGGGGGCCTCCTACAATGAGCAGTTCTTC
J: TRBJ2-1
D: NA
size: NA
V: TRBV7-3

CDR3: CASSLNVGPEKLFF
DNA: TGCGCCAGCAGCTTGAATGTGGGACCTGAAAAACTGTTTTTT
J: TRBJ1-4
D: NA
size: NA
V: TRBV5-1